This T cell receptor beta chain was obtained from a study of cytomegalovirus exposure and HLA in healthy donors. Study background: Approximately 77 million unique TCRs from HLA-typed donors were held in an early release of data. Study-wide findings and caveats: Reported findings show TCR beta sequences accurately forecast HLA-A and HLA-B alleles in most subjects. Most of the CMV-associated TCR beta chains (in a later analysis) appeared to be HLA-restricted.

Details on this clone: No antigen is known for it.

The CDR3 is 17 residues long. The V segment lost 1 base and the J segment 9 bases; nucleotides outside the gene matches: 14. In germline, CDR1 is SGHTA, CDR2 FQGNSA. Primers included in the PCR were 60 Vbeta and 13 Jbeta primers. Method: immunoSEQ multiplex PCR; TCRdb's copy keeps in-frame clones and lacks some. Of around 150,000 clones listed, about 63% were seen once; the top ten hold around 2.8%. Donors had nominal health at sampling but likely had unrecorded immune exposures. The sequence was obtained from a woman between 40 and 50 years old in good health and CMV-seropositive. The chain joins TRBV7-2 to TRBJ2-1; 8 nucleotides match TRBD1. Sequencing was done on a sample of PBMCs. The CDR3: CASSLGDRRSLGGEQFF. Written as DNA, the CDR3 is TGTGCCAGCAGCTTAGGGGACAGGCGTTCACTTGGGGGTGAGCAGTTCTTC.